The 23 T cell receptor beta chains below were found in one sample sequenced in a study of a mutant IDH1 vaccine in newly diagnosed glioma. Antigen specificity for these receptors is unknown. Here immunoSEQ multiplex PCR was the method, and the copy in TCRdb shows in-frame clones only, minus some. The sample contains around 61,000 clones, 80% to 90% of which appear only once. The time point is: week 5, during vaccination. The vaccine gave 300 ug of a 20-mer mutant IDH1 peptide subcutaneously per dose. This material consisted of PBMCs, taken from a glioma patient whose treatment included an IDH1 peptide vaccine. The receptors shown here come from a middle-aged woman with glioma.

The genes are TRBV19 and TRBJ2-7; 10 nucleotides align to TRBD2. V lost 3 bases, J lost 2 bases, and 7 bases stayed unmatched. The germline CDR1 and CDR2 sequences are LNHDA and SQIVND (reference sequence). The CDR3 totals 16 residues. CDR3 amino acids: CASSIVASGGPYEQYF. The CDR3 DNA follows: TGTGCCAGTAGTATCGTGGCTAGCGGGGGTCCCTACGAGCAGTACTTC.

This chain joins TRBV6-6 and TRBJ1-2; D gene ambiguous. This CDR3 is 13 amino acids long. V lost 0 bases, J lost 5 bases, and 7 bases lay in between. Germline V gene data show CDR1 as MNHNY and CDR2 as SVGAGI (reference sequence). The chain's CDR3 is CASSYSLVYGYTF. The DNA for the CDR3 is TGTGCCAGCAGTTACTCGCTGGTATATGGCTACACCTTC.

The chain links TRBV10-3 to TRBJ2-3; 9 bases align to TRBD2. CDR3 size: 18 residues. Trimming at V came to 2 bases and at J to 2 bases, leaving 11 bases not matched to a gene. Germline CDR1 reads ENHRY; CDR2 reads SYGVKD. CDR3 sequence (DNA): TGTGCCATCAGTGAGAGTTGGAGGAGCGGGGGGTCCACAGATACGCAGTATTTT. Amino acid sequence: CAISESWRSGGSTDTQYF.

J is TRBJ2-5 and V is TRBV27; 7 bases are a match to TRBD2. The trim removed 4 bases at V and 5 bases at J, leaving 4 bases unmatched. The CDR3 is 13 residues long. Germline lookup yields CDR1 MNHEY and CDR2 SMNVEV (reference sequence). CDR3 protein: CASSWGGLETQYF. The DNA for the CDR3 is TGTGCCAGCAGTTGGGGGGGATTGGAGACCCAGTACTTC.

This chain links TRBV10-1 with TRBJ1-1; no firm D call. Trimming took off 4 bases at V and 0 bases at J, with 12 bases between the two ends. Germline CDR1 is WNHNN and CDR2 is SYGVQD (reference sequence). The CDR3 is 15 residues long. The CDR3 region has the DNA TGCGCCAGCAGTGTACCTTGCCGGGTGAACACTGAAGCTTTCTTT. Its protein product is CASSVPCRVNTEAFF.

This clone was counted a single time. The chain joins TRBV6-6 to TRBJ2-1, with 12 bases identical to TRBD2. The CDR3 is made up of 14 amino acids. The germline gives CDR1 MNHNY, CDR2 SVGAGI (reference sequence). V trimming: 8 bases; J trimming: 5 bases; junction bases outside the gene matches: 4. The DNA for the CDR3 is TGTGCCAGCTACCGGACTAGCGGGAACAATGAGCAGTTCTTC. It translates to CASYRTSGNNEQFF.

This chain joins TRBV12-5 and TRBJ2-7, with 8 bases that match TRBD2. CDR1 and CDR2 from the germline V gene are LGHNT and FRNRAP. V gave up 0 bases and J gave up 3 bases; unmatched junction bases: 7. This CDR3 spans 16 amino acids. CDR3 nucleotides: TGTGCTAGTGGTTTGGTCCAGCGGGGGCCAAGCTACGAGCAGTACTTC. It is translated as CASGLVQRGPSYEQYF.

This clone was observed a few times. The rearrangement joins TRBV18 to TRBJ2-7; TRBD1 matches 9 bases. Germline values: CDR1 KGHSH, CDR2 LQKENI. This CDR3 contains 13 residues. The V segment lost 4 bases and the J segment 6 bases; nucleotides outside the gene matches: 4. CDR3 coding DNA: TGTGCCAGCTCACAAGACAGGGGGACCGAGCAGTACTTC. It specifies CASSQDRGTEQYF.

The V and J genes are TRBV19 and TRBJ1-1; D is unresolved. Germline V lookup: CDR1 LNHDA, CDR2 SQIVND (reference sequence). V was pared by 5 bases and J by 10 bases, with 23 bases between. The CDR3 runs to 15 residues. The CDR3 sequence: CASSPSGDHGPGAFF. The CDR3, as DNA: TGTGCCAGTAGTCCGTCGGGAGACCACGGCCCTGGAGCTTTCTTT.

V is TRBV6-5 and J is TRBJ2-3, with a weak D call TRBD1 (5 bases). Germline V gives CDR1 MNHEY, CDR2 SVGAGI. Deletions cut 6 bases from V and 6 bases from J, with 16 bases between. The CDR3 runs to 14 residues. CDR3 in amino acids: CASSALPQGDTQYF. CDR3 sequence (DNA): TGTGCCAGCAGCGCCCTCCCGCAGGGTGATACGCAGTATTTT.

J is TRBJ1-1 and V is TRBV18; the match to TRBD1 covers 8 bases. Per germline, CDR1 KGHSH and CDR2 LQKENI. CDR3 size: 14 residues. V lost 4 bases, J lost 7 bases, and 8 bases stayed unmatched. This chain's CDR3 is CASSQGLDRVEAFF. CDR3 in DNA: TGTGCCAGCTCACAGGGATTGGACAGGGTTGAAGCTTTCTTT.

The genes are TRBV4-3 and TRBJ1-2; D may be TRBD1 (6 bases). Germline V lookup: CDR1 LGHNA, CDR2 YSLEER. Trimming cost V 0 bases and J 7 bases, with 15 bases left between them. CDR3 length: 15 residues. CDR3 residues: CASSQEGPPRGGYTF. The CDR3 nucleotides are TGCGCCAGCAGCCAAGAAGGCCCCCCCAGGGGTGGCTACACCTTC.

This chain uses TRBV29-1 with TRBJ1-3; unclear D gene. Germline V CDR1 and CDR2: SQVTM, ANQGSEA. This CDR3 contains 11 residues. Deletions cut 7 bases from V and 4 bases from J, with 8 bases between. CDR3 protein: CSASSGNTIYF. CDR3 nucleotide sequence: TGCAGCGCCTCGAGCGGAAACACCATATATTTT.

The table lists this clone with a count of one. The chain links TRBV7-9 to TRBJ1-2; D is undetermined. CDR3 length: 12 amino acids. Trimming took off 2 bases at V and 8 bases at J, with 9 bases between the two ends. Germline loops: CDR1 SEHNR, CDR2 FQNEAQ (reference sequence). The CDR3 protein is CASSLSGEGYTF. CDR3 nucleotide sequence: TGTGCCAGCAGCTTAAGCGGGGAAGGCTACACCTTC. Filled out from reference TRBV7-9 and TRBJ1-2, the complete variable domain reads DTGVSQNPRHKITKRGQNVTFRCDPISEHNRLYWYRQTLGQGPEFLTYFQNEAQLEKSRLLSDRFSAERPKGSFSTLEIQRTEQGDSAMYLCASSLSGEGYTFGSGTRLTVV.

CDR3 coding DNA: TGTGCCAGCAGCGGGAGACAGGGAAATAATTCACCCCTCCACTTT. The encoded protein is CASSGRQGNNSPLHF. This sequence joins TRBV9 and TRBJ1-6; 7 nucleotides align to TRBD1. V lost 3 bases and J lost 5; bases outside the gene matches: 5. The CDR3 contains 15 residues. Germline V gene data show CDR1 as SGDLS and CDR2 as YYNGEE.

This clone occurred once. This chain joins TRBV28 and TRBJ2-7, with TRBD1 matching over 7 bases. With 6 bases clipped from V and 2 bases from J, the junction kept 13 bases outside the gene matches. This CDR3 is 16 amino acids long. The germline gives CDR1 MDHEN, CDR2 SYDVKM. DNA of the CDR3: TGTGCCAGCAGCTCCTTCCGATCCGGGACAGCCTACGAGCAGTACTTC. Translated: CASSSFRSGTAYEQYF.

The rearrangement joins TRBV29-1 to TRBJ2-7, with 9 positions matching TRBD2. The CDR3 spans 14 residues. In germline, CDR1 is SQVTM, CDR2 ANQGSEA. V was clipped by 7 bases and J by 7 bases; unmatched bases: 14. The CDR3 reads CSAVVAGGPREQYF. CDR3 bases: TGCAGCGCCGTGGTTGCGGGAGGGCCGAGGGAGCAGTACTTC.

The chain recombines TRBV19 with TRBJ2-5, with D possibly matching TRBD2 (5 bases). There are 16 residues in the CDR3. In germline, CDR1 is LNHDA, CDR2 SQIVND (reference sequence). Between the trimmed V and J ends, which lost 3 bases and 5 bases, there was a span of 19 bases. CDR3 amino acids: CASSISPGVDFETQYF. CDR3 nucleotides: TGTGCCAGTAGTATCTCCCCCGGGGTTGACTTCGAGACCCAGTACTTC. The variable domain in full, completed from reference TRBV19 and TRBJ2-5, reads DGGITQSPKYLFRKEGQNVTLSCEQNLNHDAMYWYRQDPGQGLRLIYYSQIVNDFQKGDIAEGYSVSREKKESFPLTVTSAQKNPTAFYLCASSISPGVDFETQYFGPGTRLLVL.

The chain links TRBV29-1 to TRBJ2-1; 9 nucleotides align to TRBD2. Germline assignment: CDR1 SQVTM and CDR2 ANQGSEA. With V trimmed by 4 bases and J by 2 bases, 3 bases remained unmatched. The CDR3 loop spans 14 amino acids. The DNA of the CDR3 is TGCAGCGTTGTGTCTAGCGGGGCCTACAATGAGCAGTTCTTC. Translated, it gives CSVVSSGAYNEQFF.

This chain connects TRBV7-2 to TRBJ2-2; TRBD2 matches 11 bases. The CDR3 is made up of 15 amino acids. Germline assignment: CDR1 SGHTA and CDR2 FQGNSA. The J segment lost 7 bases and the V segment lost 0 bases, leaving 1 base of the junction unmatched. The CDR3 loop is CASSLASGRVGELFF. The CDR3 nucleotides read TGTGCCAGCAGCTTAGCTAGCGGGAGGGTCGGGGAGCTGTTTTTT. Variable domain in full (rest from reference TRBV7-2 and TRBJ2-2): GAGVSQSPSNKVTEKGKDVELRCDPISGHTALYWYRQSLGQGLEFLIYFQGNSAPDKSGLPSDRFSAERTGGSVSTLTIQRTQQEDSAVYLCASSLASGRVGELFFGEGSRLTVL.

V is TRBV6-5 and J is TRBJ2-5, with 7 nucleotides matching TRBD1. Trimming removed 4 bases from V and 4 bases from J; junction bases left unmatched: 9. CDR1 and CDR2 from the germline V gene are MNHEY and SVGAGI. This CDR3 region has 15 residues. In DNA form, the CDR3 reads TGTGCCAGCAGTTCCTCGACAGGGTTGGGAGAGACCCAGTACTTC. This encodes CASSSSTGLGETQYF.

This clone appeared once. CDR3 in amino acids: CASSIDNENYEQYF. CDR3 nucleotides: TGTGCCAGTAGTATAGATAACGAGAATTACGAGCAGTACTTC. V is TRBV19 and J is TRBJ2-7; no reliable D call. Trimming removed 0 bases from V and 4 bases from J, with 10 bases in between. This CDR3 has 14 residues. Germline V gene lookup returns CDR1 LNHDA and CDR2 SQIVND (reference sequence).

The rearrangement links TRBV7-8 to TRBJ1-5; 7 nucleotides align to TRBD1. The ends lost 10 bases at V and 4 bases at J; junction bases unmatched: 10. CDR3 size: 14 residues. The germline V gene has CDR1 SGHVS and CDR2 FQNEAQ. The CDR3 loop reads CATTRDSANQPQHF. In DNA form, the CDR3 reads TGTGCCACAACCCGGGACAGCGCTAATCAGCCCCAGCATTTT.